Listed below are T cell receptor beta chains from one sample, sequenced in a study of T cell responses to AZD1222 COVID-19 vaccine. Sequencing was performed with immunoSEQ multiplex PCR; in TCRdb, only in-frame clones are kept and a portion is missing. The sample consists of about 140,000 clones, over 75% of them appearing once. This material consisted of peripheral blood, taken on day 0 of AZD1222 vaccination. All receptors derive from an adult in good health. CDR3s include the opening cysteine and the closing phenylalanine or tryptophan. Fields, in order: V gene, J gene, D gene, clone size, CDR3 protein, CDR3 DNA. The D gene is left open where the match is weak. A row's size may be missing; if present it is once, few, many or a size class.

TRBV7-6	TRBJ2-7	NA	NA	CASSLALSYEQYF	TGTGCCAGCAGCTTAGCCCTCTCCTACGAGCAGTACTTC
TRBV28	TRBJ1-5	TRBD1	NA	CASSSTGGLQPQHF	TGTGCCAGCAGTTCGACAGGGGGCCTTCAGCCCCAGCATTTT
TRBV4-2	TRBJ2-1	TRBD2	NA	CASSQEGGGLAGGYNEQFF	TGTGCCAGCAGCCAAGAAGGGGGTGGGCTAGCGGGAGGATACAATGAGCAGTTCTTC
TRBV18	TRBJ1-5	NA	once	CASSPTAANQPQHF	TGTGCCAGCTCACCAACGGCAGCGAATCAGCCCCAGCATTTT
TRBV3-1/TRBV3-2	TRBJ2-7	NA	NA	CASSRRRLAYEQYF	TGTGCCAGCAGCCGCCGGCGACTAGCCTACGAGCAGTACTTC
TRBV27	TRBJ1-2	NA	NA	CASSFSRGYNYGYTF	TGTGCCAGCAGTTTCTCCAGGGGCTATAACTATGGCTACACCTTC
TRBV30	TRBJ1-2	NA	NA	CAWRLEAVSPTNYGYTF	TGTGCCTGGAGACTAGAGGCGGTTTCCCCTACTAACTATGGCTACACCTTC
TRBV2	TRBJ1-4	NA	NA	CASSPKEKLFF	TGTGCCAGCAGCCCTAAAGAAAAACTGTTTTTT
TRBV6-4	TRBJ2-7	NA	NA	CASRYEQYF	TGTGCCAGCAGATACGAGCAGTACTTC
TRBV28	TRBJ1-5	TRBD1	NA	CASSRTGNNQPQHF	TGTGCCAGCAGCCGGACAGGCAACAATCAGCCCCAGCATTTT
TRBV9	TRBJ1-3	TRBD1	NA	CASSVRGDSIFSGNTIYF	TGTGCCAGCAGCGTACGGGGGGACAGTATATTCTCTGGAAACACCATATATTTT
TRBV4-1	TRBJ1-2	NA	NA	CASSQGLESLLYGYTF	TGCGCCAGCAGCCAAGGGCTCGAATCACTCTTATATGGCTACACCTTC
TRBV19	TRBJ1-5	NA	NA	CASSWTSNQPQHF	TGTGCCAGTAGTTGGACGTCTAATCAGCCCCAGCATTTT
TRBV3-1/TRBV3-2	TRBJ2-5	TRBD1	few	CASSQGPGQGASVVAQETQYF	TGTGCCAGCAGCCAAGGCCCGGGACAGGGTGCTAGCGTGGTGGCGCAAGAGACCCAGTACTTC
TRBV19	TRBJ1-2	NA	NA	CASSPRRQHYGYTF	TGTGCCAGTAGCCCCAGACGTCAGCACTATGGCTACACCTTC
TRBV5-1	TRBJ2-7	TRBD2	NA	CASSPGLAGDLYEQYF	TGCGCCAGCAGCCCGGGACTAGCGGGGGACCTCTACGAGCAGTACTTC
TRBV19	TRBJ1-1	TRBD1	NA	CASSIVGTGLLEAFF	TGTGCCAGTAGTATTGTGGGGACAGGCCTGCTTGAAGCTTTCTTT
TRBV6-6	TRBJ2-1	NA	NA	CASSYSRQYNEQFF	TGTGCCAGCAGTTACTCGAGACAGTACAATGAGCAGTTCTTC
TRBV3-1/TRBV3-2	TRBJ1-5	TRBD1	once	CASSQTGVEQPQHF	TGTGCCAGCAGCCAAACAGGGGTGGAGCAGCCCCAGCATTTT
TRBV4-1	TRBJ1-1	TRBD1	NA	CASSQRGDRGDTEAFF	TGCGCCAGCAGCCAAAGGGGAGACAGGGGAGATACTGAAGCTTTCTTT
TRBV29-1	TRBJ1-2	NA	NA	CSVNRGVDYGYTF	TGCAGCGTTAATAGGGGGGTGGACTATGGCTACACCTTC
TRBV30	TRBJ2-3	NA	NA	CAWKGGTLGTDTQYF	TGTGCCTGGAAGGGGGGTACGCTGGGCACAGATACGCAGTATTTT
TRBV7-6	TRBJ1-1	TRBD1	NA	CASSLGVRDSSTF	TGTGCCAGCAGCTTAGGAGTTAGGGACAGCTCCACCTTT
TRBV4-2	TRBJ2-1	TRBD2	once	CASRGGGADIGEQFF	TGTGCCAGCAGGGGCGGGGGGGCCGATATAGGTGAGCAGTTCTTC
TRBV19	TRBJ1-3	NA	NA	CASSALASGSGNTIYF	TGTGCCAGTAGTGCCCTCGCCTCGGGCTCTGGAAACACCATATATTTT
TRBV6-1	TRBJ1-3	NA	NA	CASSEEYWQLGNTIYF	TGTGCCAGCAGTGAAGAATACTGGCAGCTTGGAAACACCATATATTTT
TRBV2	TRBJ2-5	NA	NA	CASSLTGLGTQYF	TGTGCCAGCAGCCTCACAGGGTTGGGGACCCAGTACTTC
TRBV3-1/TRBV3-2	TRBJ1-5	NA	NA	CASSQDRRRPQHF	TGTGCCAGCAGCCAAGACCGGCGTCGACCCCAGCATTTT
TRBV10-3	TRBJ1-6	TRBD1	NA	CAIQGADSPLHF	TGTGCCATCCAGGGGGCCGATTCACCCCTCCACTTT
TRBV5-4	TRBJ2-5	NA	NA	CASSAPPWETQYF	TGTGCCAGCAGCGCCCCCCCGTGGGAGACCCAGTACTTC
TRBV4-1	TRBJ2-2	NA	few	CASSPEGLIRGELFF	TGCGCCAGCAGCCCGGAGGGCCTCATACGTGGGGAGCTGTTTTTT
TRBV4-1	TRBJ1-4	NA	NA	CASSQANGGVGEKLFF	TGCGCCAGCAGCCAAGCCAACGGGGGGGTTGGGGAAAAACTGTTTTTT
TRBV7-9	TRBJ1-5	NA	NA	CASSASRGQPQHF	TGTGCCAGCAGCGCCAGTCGAGGTCAGCCCCAGCATTTT
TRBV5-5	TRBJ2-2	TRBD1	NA	CASVPGQDTGELFF	TGTGCCAGTGTCCCGGGACAGGACACCGGGGAGCTGTTTTTT
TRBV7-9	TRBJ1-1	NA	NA	CASSADTSEAFF	TGTGCCAGCAGCGCGGACACGTCTGAAGCTTTCTTT
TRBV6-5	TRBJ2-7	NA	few	CASSYSDSYEQYF	TGTGCCAGCAGTTACTCAGACAGCTACGAGCAGTACTTC
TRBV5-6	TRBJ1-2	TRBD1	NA	CASSLEGQGYGYTF	TGTGCCAGCAGCTTGGAGGGACAGGGATATGGCTACACCTTC
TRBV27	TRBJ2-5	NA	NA	CASSPLPGLGRETQYF	TGTGCCAGCAGTCCCCTGCCGGGCCTTGGGCGAGAGACCCAGTACTTC
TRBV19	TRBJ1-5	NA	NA	CASSIQHSNQPQHF	TGTGCCAGTAGTATACAGCATAGCAATCAGCCCCAGCATTTT
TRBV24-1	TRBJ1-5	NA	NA	CATSASGEGNQPQHF	TGTGCCACCAGCGCTTCCGGGGAGGGCAATCAGCCCCAGCATTTT
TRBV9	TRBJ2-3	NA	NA	CASSVKLVGAGTDTQYF	TGTGCCAGCAGCGTAAAATTAGTCGGGGCGGGCACAGATACGCAGTATTTT
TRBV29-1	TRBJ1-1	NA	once	CSAPGPNTEAFF	TGCAGCGCTCCGGGACCAAACACTGAAGCTTTCTTT
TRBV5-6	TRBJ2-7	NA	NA	CASSLENYEQYF	TGTGCCAGCAGCTTGGAGAACTACGAGCAGTACTTC
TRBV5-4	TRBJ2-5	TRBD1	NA	CASSYPGTGGRETQYF	TGTGCCAGCAGCTACCCCGGGACAGGGGGCCGAGAGACCCAGTACTTC
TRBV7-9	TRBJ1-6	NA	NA	CASSLIAANGSPLHF	TGTGCCAGCAGCTTAATCGCGGCGAACGGTTCACCCCTCCACTTT
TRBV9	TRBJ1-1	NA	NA	CASSVLAEAFF	TGTGCCAGCAGCGTATTGGCTGAAGCTTTCTTT
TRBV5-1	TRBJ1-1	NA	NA	CASSLKRGEGTEAFF	TGCGCCAGCTCCCTTAAGCGGGGGGAGGGTACTGAAGCTTTCTTT
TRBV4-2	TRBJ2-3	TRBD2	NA	CASSQDYPPGLAGGSYTDTQYF	TGTGCCAGCAGCCAAGATTATCCCCCCGGACTAGCGGGGGGCTCGTACACAGATACGCAGTATTTT
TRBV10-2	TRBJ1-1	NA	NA	CASSVDWGTEAFF	TGCGCCAGCAGTGTTGATTGGGGGACTGAAGCTTTCTTT
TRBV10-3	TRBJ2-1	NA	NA	CALGGGPGEQFF	TGTGCCTTGGGCGGAGGGCCAGGAGAGCAGTTCTTC
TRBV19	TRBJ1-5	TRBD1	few	CASSIATGGINNQPQHF	TGTGCCAGTAGTATAGCGACAGGGGGGATAAACAATCAGCCCCAGCATTTT
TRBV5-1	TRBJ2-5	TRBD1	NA	CASSRYGQGAGETQYF	TGCGCCAGCAGCCGATACGGACAGGGGGCTGGAGAGACCCAGTACTTC
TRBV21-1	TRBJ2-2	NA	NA	CASSKSGRGNNTGELFF	TGTGCCAGCAGCAAGAGTGGACGCGGGAATAACACCGGGGAGCTGTTTTTT
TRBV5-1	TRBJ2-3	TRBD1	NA	CASSVPDRGMADTQYF	TGCGCCAGCAGCGTACCCGACAGGGGTATGGCAGATACGCAGTATTTT